A single sample gave rise to the 10 T cell receptor beta chains below, sequenced in a study of blood T cell repertoires in COVID-19. Here immunoSEQ multiplex PCR was the method, and the copy in TCRdb shows in-frame clones only, minus some. The data contain 250,000 or so clones, about nine tenths of them singletons. Sequences were obtained from peripheral blood. The receptor set was obtained from a woman aged 35 to 49 who had recovered from COVID-19.

The gene calls are TRBV7-2 and TRBJ2-7, with 10 bases fitting TRBD2. The CDR3 sequence is 15 residues long. Germline loops: CDR1 SGHTA, CDR2 FQGNSA. With 1 base clipped from V and 6 bases from J, the junction kept 6 bases outside the gene matches. In DNA, the CDR3 is TGTGCCAGCAGCTTAGGGTCTGCTAGCGGGAGCGAGCAGTACTTC. Translation gives CASSLGSASGSEQYF.

The chain has TRBV6-5 and TRBJ1-5, with D unclear. CDR1 is MNHEY and CDR2 is SVGAGI in the germline V gene. The CDR3 totals 14 residues. V was clipped by 0 bases and J by 4 bases, with 7 bases between them. This CDR3 is CASSYSEVNQPQHF. The CDR3 bases are TGTGCCAGCAGTTACTCTGAGGTTAATCAGCCCCAGCATTTT.

V and J are TRBV19 and TRBJ1-1; a possible D gene is TRBD1 (6 bases). The CDR3 length is 16 residues. Trimming left V 6 bases short and J 3 bases short, with 20 bases between. Germline V gene sequence: CDR1 LNHDA, CDR2 SQIVND (reference sequence). CDR3 in amino acids: CASRKAPRQGYTEAFF. Here the CDR3 DNA reads TGTGCCAGTAGAAAGGCCCCCAGGCAGGGGTACACTGAAGCTTTCTTT.

This clone was found once. This chain links TRBV11-3 with TRBJ1-2, with 7 bases identical to TRBD1. CDR1 is SGHNT, CDR2 YENEEA, per germline. After removal of 0 bases from V and 4 bases from J, the junction contained 8 bases not matched to a gene. CDR3 length equals 16 residues. CDR3 protein: CASSLEGRQGVYGYTF. The CDR3 DNA is TGTGCCAGCAGCTTAGAAGGTCGTCAGGGGGTCTATGGCTACACCTTC.

The rearrangement uses TRBV27 and TRBJ2-3; TRBD2 agrees at 14 bases. This CDR3 region has 18 residues. Germline V lookup: CDR1 MNHEY, CDR2 SMNVEV (reference sequence). V lost 8 bases and J lost 3; bases outside the gene matches: 13. The CDR3 DNA reads TGTGCCAGCCTACCCCCGGGACTAGCGGGAGAGGGTACAGATACGCAGTATTTT. It codes for CASLPPGLAGEGTDTQYF.

The CDR3 sequence is CASSNPGTGDSEQYF. CDR3 in DNA: TGTGCCAGCAGCAACCCCGGGACAGGGGATTCCGAGCAGTACTTC. V is TRBV7-6 and J is TRBJ2-7, with 10 nucleotides matching TRBD1. This CDR3 region has 15 residues. The V segment lost 5 bases and the J segment 6 bases; nucleotides outside the gene matches: 10. From germline, CDR1 is SGHVS and CDR2 FNYEAQ.

The chain has TRBV5-1 and TRBJ2-3; a weak D match, TRBD1 (6 bases). V lost 4 bases to trimming and J lost 0 bases, with 12 bases between them. CDR1 and CDR2 from the germline V gene are SGHRS and YFSETQ. The CDR3 covers 15 residues. CDR3 nucleotides: TGCGCCAGCAGCCCCGGGACACTAAGCACAGATACGCAGTATTTT. This sequence encodes CASSPGTLSTDTQYF. The whole variable domain, remainder taken from reference TRBV5-1 and TRBJ2-3, is KAGVTQTPRYLIKTRGQQVTLSCSPISGHRSVSWYQQTPGQGLQFLFEYFSETQRNKGNFPGRFSGRQFSNSRSEMNVSTLELGDSALYLCASSPGTLSTDTQYFGPGTRLTVL.

The V call is TRBV24-1, the J call TRBJ2-6, with 7 bases aligning to TRBD2. Germline assignment: CDR1 KGHDR and CDR2 SFDVKD. The CDR3 is 19 amino acids. V lost 4 bases, J lost 1 base, and 12 bases stayed unmatched. The CDR3 nucleotides read TGTGCCACCAGTGACAACCGGGCCGGGGGGTTATCTGGGGCCAACGTCCTGACTTTC. It yields the protein CATSDNRAGGLSGANVLTF.

This clone was counted a few times. This sequence joins TRBV6-1 and TRBJ1-5, with a weak D call TRBD1 (6 bases). The CDR3 has 13 amino acids. Germline V lookup: CDR1 MNHNS, CDR2 SASEGT. Between the trimmed V and J ends, which lost 3 bases and 7 bases, there was a span of 10 bases. The CDR3, as DNA: TGTGCCAGCAGTGATACAGGGCCACAGCCCCAGCATTTT. This gives the protein CASSDTGPQPQHF.

J is TRBJ2-3 and V is TRBV7-2; TRBD2 agrees at 10 bases. The germline V gene encodes CDR1 SGHTA and CDR2 FQGNSA. Trimming at V came to 1 base and at J to 0 bases, leaving 7 bases not matched to a gene. The CDR3 covers 18 residues. The CDR3 region is CASSLGLAGEISTDTQYF. The CDR3 bases are TGTGCCAGCAGCTTAGGGCTAGCGGGAGAGATAAGCACAGATACGCAGTATTTT.